There are a few counts of the clone carrying this T cell receptor beta chain. The data were taken from a study of cytomegalovirus exposure and HLA in healthy donors. The J segment lost 10 bases and the V segment lost 0 bases, leaving 7 bases of the junction unmatched. The V gene's germline CDR1 is MNHEY and CDR2 SVGAGI. CDR3 length: 14 residues. Vbeta (60) and Jbeta (13) primers were used in the PCR. Produced via immunoSEQ multiplex PCR; TCRdb's table is partial and in-frame only. Here the sample spans 120,000 or so clones, over 65% being singletons. Input material: PBMCs. This TCR derives from a man younger than 35 in good health and CMV-seronegative. The V and J genes are TRBV6-5 and TRBJ1-2; 8 positions agree with TRBD1. CDR3 residues: CASSYSAGGRDYTF. The CDR3 nucleotides read TGTGCCAGCAGTTACTCGGCAGGGGGCCGTGACTACACCTTC.